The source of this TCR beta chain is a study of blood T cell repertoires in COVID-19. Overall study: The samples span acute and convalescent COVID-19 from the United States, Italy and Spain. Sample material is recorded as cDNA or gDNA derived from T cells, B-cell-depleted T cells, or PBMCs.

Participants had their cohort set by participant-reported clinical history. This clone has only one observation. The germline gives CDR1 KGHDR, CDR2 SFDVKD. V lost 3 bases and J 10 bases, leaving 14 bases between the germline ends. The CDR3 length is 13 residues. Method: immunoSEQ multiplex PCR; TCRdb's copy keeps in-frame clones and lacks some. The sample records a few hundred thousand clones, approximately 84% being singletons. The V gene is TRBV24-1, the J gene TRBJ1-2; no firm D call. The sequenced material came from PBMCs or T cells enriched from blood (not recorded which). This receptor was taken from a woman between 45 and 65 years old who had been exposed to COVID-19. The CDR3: CATSDPSLGSYTF. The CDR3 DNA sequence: TGTGCCACCAGTGATCCGTCCCTCGGGTCCTACACCTTC.